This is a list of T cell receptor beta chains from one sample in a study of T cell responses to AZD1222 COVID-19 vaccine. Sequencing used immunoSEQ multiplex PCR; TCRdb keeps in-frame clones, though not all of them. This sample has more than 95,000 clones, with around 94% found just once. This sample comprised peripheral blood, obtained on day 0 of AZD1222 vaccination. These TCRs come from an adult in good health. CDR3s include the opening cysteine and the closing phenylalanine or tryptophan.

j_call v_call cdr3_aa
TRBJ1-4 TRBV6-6 CASSYWGANEKLFF
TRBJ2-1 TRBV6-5 CASSYSVGETYNEQFF
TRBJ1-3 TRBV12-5 CASGPPQVSSGNTIYF
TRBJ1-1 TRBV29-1 CSVLDSYTEAFF
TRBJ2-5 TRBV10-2 CASSESEREGRETQYF
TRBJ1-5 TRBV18 CASSPPTGGSNQPQHF
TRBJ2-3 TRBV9 CASTASREQLRGDTQYF
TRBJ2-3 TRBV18 CASSPPNTQYF
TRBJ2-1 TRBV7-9 CASGERESSYNEQFF
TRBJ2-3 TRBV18 CASSPLGTDTQYF
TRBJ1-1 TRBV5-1 CASSPTRNLGTEAFF
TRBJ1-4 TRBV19 CASSTGPELFF
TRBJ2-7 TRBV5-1 CASSYATGMVYEQYF
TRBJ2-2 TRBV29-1 CSVRQYTGELFF
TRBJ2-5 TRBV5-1 CASSLVQGARGTQYF
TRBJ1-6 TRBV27 CASSFSGTGSRSPLHF
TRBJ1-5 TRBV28 CASRKILGGGEPQHF
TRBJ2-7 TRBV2 CAIAGTVYEQYF
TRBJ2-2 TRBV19 CATSPGLHTGELFF
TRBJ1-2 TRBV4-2 CASTQGGTDFNYGYTF
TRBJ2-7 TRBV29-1 CSVSSSYEQYF
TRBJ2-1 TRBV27 CASSLGYSYNEQFF
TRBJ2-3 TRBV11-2 CASSIQGLAATSTDTQYF
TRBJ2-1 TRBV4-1 CASSQHGTYNEQFF
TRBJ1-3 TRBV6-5 CASSPGGGSGNTIYF
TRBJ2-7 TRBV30 CAWSGPGLALSYEQYF
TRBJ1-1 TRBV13 CASSLESNTEAFF
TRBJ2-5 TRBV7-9 CASSPLPRDFQETQYF
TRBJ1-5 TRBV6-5 CASSYSGGSNQPQHF
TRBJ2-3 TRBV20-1 CSAMVADTQYF
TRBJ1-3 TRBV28 CASSPETAGNTIYF
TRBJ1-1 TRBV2 CASRPDRNTEAFF
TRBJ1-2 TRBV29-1 CSVGRGDGYTF
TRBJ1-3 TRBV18 CASSSDRSNTIYF
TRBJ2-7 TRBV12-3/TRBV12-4 CASSPRDEQYF
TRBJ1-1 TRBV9 CASSVEGMNTEAFF
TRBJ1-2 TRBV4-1 CASSQERQGANGYTF
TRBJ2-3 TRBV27 CASSNLRTGARHTQYF
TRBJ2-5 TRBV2 CASSVQGFQETQYF
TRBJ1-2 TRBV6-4 CASSGREGYTF
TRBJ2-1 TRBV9 CASSAAGTSFVNEQFF
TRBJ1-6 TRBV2 CASKPIHYRDRDSPLHF
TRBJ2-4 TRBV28 CASSLKNIQYF
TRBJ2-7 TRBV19 CASRNSGSYEQYF
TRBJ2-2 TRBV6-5 CASSLRQGGGGELFF
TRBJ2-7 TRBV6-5 CASRVSSGSYEQYF
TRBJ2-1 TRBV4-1 CASSQVLKGGHNEQFF
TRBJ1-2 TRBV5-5 CASSLWDRIYGYTF
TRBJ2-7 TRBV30 CAWRASFEQYF
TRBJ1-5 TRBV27 CASRRGQGLGGEYSPQHF